This record looks at one T cell receptor beta chain sequence and its context. Its antigen is not known. At one end, the junction sequence differs from germline, possibly due to a read error. TCRdb re-derived calls from the multiplex PCR reads in MiXCR, one entry per CDR3 protein. The table includes about 7,600 distinct CDR3 sequences, nearly 75% detected once. The data stem from a study of breast tumors, draining lymph nodes, adjacent tissues. Study findings and constraints: Tumor T cell lymph node origin was a supported hypothesis, not proven. Most tumor T cells seemingly derive from lymph node, then expand in tumor. Tumors had less TCR diversity than lymph nodes, more than nontumor tissue.

The CDR3 is 12 residues long. The germline CDR1 and CDR2 sequences are MNHEY and SVGAGI. The rearrangement links TRBV6-5 to TRBJ2-7; TRBD2 is a possible D gene (6 bases). What was sequenced was tumor-adjacent breast tissue. This TCR was sampled from a female donor with breast cancer. Some clones in this sample may be carry-over from other donors' samples. The CDR3 sequence is CASSYSTGEMNF. CDR3 in DNA: TGTGCCAGCAGTTACTCGACGGGGGAGATGAACTTC.